The 20 T cell receptor beta chains below were found in one sample sequenced in a study of blood T cells in healthy people across ages. Then a second PCR, running about 6 to 11 cycles, was carried out with a sample-barcoded 5' primer and a J-beta primer mix. TCRdb used MiXCR to reprocess the 5' RACE reads, holding one entry per CDR3 protein. The data contain under 950,000 distinct CDR3 sequences, 22% of them singletons. The sequenced sample consisted of blood. The receptors come from a man aged 65 to 79 in good health.

Many counts were recorded for this clonotype. The rearrangement joins TRBV5-5 to TRBJ1-1; possible D gene TRBD1, 6 bases. This CDR3 has 14 amino acids. Germline-derived CDR1 and CDR2 are SGHKS and YYEKEE (reference sequence). With 0 bases removed from V and 1 base from J, the gap between germline ends came to 7 bases. The CDR3 DNA follows: TGTGCCAGCAGCTTGGGGACAGAGAACACTGAAGCTTTCTTT. Amino acids: CASSLGTENTEAFF. Filled out from reference TRBV5-5 and TRBJ1-1, the complete variable domain reads DAGVTQSPTHLIKTRGQQVTLRCSPISGHKSVSWYQQVLGQGPQFIFQYYEKEERGRGNFPDRFSARQFPNYSSELNVNALLLGDSALYLCASSLGTENTEAFFGQGTRLTVV.

The J gene is TRBJ2-3, the V gene TRBV20-1; D not resolved. This CDR3 has 15 amino acids. V was pared by 1 base and J by 4 bases, with 15 bases between. Germline-derived CDR1 and CDR2 are DFQATT and SNEGSKA (reference sequence). CDR3 loop: CSARVGFEAPDTQYF. CDR3 bases: TGCAGTGCTAGAGTAGGGTTTGAGGCCCCAGATACGCAGTATTTT.

In its sample, this clonotype was seen a few times. The chain carries TRBV6-5 and TRBJ2-1, with 11 bases identical to TRBD1. The J call may be incorrect, as the DNA end agrees better with TRBJ2-7. CDR1 MNHEY and CDR2 SVGAGI come from the germline V gene. There are 15 residues in the CDR3. CDR3 protein: CASSQPGQGVYEQYF. The CDR3 region has the DNA TGTGCCAGCAGTCAACCGGGACAGGGGGTCTACGAGCAGTACTTC.

As regards this clonotype: The junction departs from germline at one end; a sequencing error may be responsible. The chain combines TRBV20-1 with TRBJ2-5; TRBD1 might be the D (5 bases). This CDR3 is built from 13 residues. The germline V gene encodes CDR1 DFQATT and CDR2 SNEGSKA (reference sequence). Here the CDR3 DNA reads TGCAGTGCCATTGGCAGGGCACGAGAGTCCCAGTACTTC. This gives the protein CSAIGRARESQYF.

V is TRBV6-6 and J is TRBJ2-7; weak D call: TRBD2 (7 bases). Trimming removed 6 bases at V and 2 bases at J, with 14 bases between. The CDR3 consists of 14 residues. Germline V gene data show CDR1 as MNHNY and CDR2 as SVGAGI (reference sequence). CDR3 DNA: TGTGCCAGCAGCACGGGGGGCTACCCCTACGAGCAGTACTTC. Translated: CASSTGGYPYEQYF.

This clonotype came up a few times. The rearrangement uses TRBV20-1 and TRBJ1-2, with 7 bases matching TRBD1. This CDR3 has 12 amino acids. CDR1 DFQATT and CDR2 SNEGSKA come from the germline V gene (reference sequence). V trimming: 3 bases; J trimming: 4 bases; junction bases outside the gene matches: 2. The CDR3 loop reads CSASSGGYGYTF. The CDR3 nucleotides read TGCAGTGCTAGTTCAGGGGGCTATGGCTACACCTTC.

This clonotype was found many times. This chain links TRBV29-1 with TRBJ2-7, with a weak D call TRBD1 (6 bases). Germline CDR1 SQVTM, CDR2 ANQGSEA. This CDR3 spans 12 amino acids. V lost 6 bases and J lost 1, with 10 bases in between. The CDR3 is CSVTRGSYEQYF. The CDR3 nucleotides are TGCAGCGTCACCAGGGGTTCCTACGAGCAGTACTTC.

The chain links TRBV24-1 to TRBJ2-5, with D unclear. Germline CDR1 KGHDR, CDR2 SFDVKD. The CDR3 runs 16 residues. V gave up 4 bases and J gave up 2 bases, with 16 bases separating them. The CDR3 protein is CATSETPDTRQETQYF. The CDR3 DNA follows: TGTGCCACCAGTGAAACCCCCGACACGAGACAAGAGACCCAGTACTTC.

This clonotype was counted ten times or more. This chain uses TRBV7-2 with TRBJ2-1; TRBD2 agrees at 11 bases. Germline CDR1 reads SGHTA; CDR2 reads FQGNSA. The CDR3 covers 15 residues. The J segment lost 6 bases and the V segment lost 5 bases, leaving 6 bases of the junction unmatched. CDR3 coding DNA: TGTGCCAGCAGCCCAGGACTAGCGGGTCGCAATGAGCAGTTCTTC. This codes for CASSPGLAGRNEQFF.

The chain has TRBV7-2 and TRBJ2-7, with D possibly matching TRBD1 (6 bases). Germline V gene lookup returns CDR1 SGHTA and CDR2 FQGNSA. The CDR3 contains 16 residues. The V end lost 3 bases, the J end lost 4 bases, and 19 bases lay between the germline ends. The CDR3, as DNA: TGTGCCAGCAGCTTCTCGTCTCGGACAGCGATATACGAGCAGTACGTC. Protein product: CASSFSSRTAIYEQYV.

This clonotype was detected ten times or more. The chain couples TRBV3-1 to TRBJ1-4; 7 bases line up with TRBD1. The CDR3 contains 14 residues. Germline values: CDR1 LGHDT, CDR2 YNNKEL (reference sequence). Unmatched junction bases numbered 4, after V lost 1 base and J lost 8 bases. This chain's CDR3 is CASSQGQGSEKLFF. The DNA of the CDR3 is TGTGCCAGCAGCCAAGGACAGGGATCGGAAAAACTGTTTTTT.

This clonotype was seen many times. The chain employs TRBV3-1 and TRBJ2-5; D remains ambiguous. This CDR3 is 14 amino acids long. Germline V gives CDR1 LGHDT, CDR2 YNNKEL (reference sequence). V lost 1 base and J 1 base, leaving 7 bases between the germline ends. The CDR3 protein is CASSQGGFQETQYF. DNA of the CDR3: TGTGCCAGCAGCCAAGGTGGGTTCCAAGAGACCCAGTACTTC.

This clonotype came up many times. The genes are TRBV7-2 and TRBJ2-1, with TRBD1 matching 9 bases. Germline V gene data show CDR1 as SGHTA and CDR2 as FQGNSA. The CDR3 has 20 amino acids. The junction had 17 bases not matched to a gene; V was cut back by 5 bases and J by 0 bases. The DNA of the CDR3 is TGTGCCAGCAGCATAACAGGGGGCAGCGGGATATACCGCTCCTACAATGAGCAGTTCTTC. Translation gives CASSITGGSGIYRSYNEQFF. Complete variable domain (other parts from reference TRBV7-2 and TRBJ2-1): GAGVSQSPSNKVTEKGKDVELRCDPISGHTALYWYRQSLGQGLEFLIYFQGNSAPDKSGLPSDRFSAERTGGSVSTLTIQRTQQEDSAVYLCASSITGGSGIYRSYNEQFFGPGTRLTVL.

The table lists this clonotype with a few counts. The chain's CDR3 is CASSFPVDNEQFF. Written as DNA, the CDR3 is TGTGCCAGCAGTTTCCCAGTGGACAATGAGCAGTTCTTC. V and J are TRBV12-3 or TRBV12-4 and TRBJ2-5; D is unresolved. The last part of the DNA fits TRBJ2-1 better; the J call may be wrong. The CDR3 has 13 residues.

CDR3 region: CASSFTSGGPSEQYF. CDR3 nucleotides: TGTGCCAGCAGTTTCACTAGCGGGGGCCCGTCCGAGCAGTACTTC. The gene calls are TRBV12-3 or TRBV12-4 and TRBJ2-7, with TRBD2 matching over 11 bases. J lost 6 bases, V lost 3 bases, and 7 bases had no gene match. This CDR3 spans 15 amino acids.

Only a few counts were recorded for this clonotype. The V and J genes are TRBV12-3 or TRBV12-4 and TRBJ2-5; 8 bases are a match to TRBD2. This CDR3 has 15 amino acids. J gave up 3 bases and V 4 bases, and 7 bases lay outside the gene matches. The CDR3 spells CASSSPPGLEETQYF. As DNA, the CDR3 is TGTGCCAGCAGTTCACCTCCGGGACTAGAAGAGACCCAGTACTTC.

The chain couples TRBV6-1 to TRBJ1-1; TRBD1 matches at 7 bases. In germline, CDR1 is MNHNS, CDR2 SASEGT. The V gene end was trimmed by 6 bases and the J gene end by 1 base; junction bases not matched to a gene: 8. This CDR3 has 15 amino acids. The CDR3 bases are TGTGCCAGCAGGGGACAGTGGGGAACGAACACTGAAGCTTTCTTT. Encoded protein: CASRGQWGTNTEAFF.

This clonotype was counted only a few times. The rearrangement joins TRBV28 to TRBJ2-1, with 7 bases aligning to TRBD1. After removal of 2 bases from V and 6 bases from J, the junction contained 7 bases not matched to a gene. The CDR3 is 15 amino acids. The germline V gene has CDR1 MDHEN and CDR2 SYDVKM. For the CDR3, the DNA is TGTGCCAGCAGTTTAACCCTGACAGGGTCCAATGAGCAGTTCTTC. This encodes CASSLTLTGSNEQFF.

The CDR3 DNA reads TGTGCCAGCATCGACCGTGGTGGACGATTGTTCTACGAGCAGTACTTC. Translated: CASIDRGGRLFYEQYF. The chain links TRBV2 to TRBJ2-7, with D unclear. CDR3 length: 16 amino acids. Trimming cost V 7 bases and J 3 bases, with 22 bases left between them. Germline CDR1 and CDR2: SNHLY and FYNNEI.

The chain couples TRBV2 to TRBJ2-5, with 8 bases identical to TRBD2. After removal of 2 bases from V and 4 bases from J, the junction contained 6 bases not matched to a gene. CDR1 SNHLY and CDR2 FYNNEI come from the germline V gene. The CDR3 is made up of 15 amino acids. For the CDR3, the DNA is TGTGCCAGCAGTGAATCAGCGGGAGTAGGAGAGACCCAGTACTTC. It specifies CASSESAGVGETQYF.